The subject of this entry is one T cell receptor beta chain. Antigen specificity is unknown. The PCR made use of 60 Vbeta and 13 Jbeta primers. Sequencing used immunoSEQ multiplex PCR; TCRdb keeps in-frame clones, though not all of them. This sample yields about 150,000 clones, of which 80% are seen a single time; about 7% belongs to the top ten. Germline CDR1 and CDR2: SGHVS and FQNEAQ. Trimming removed 3 bases at V and 6 bases at J, with 9 bases between. This CDR3 has 12 residues. This sample is drawn from a study of cytomegalovirus exposure and HLA in healthy donors. Study information: Of all 398 donors who were genotyped, roughly 81% belonged to the Caucasian-associated ancestry cluster. Study results and caveats: Judged likely to be a sequencing artifact was a cluster of highly shared sequence variants. Researchers reportedly found TCR beta sequences accurately predicted most subjects' HLA-A and HLA-B alleles.

This chain joins TRBV7-8 and TRBJ2-7, with no clear D. The specimen was PBMCs. This receptor was obtained from a man aged 30-40 years in good health and CMV-seropositive. CDR3: CASSFDRSEQYF. In nucleotides, the CDR3 is TGTGCCAGCAGCTTTGACCGGAGCGAGCAGTACTTC.